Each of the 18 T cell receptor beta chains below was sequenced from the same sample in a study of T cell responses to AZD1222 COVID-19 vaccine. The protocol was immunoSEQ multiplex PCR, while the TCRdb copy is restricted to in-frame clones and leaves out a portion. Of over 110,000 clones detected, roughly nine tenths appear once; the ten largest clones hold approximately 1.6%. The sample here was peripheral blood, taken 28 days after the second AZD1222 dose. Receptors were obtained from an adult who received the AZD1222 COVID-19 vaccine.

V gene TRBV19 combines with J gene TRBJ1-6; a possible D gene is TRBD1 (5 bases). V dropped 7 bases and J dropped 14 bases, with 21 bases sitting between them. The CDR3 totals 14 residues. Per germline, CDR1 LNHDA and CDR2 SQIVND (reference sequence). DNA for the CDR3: TGTGCCAGTATTCCGGACATCAGGCGATCAACCCTCCACTTT. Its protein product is CASIPDIRRSTLHF. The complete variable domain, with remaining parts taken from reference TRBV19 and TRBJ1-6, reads DGGITQSPKYLFRKEGQNVTLSCEQNLNHDAMYWYRQDPGQGLRLIYYSQIVNDFQKGDIAEGYSVSREKKESFPLTVTSAQKNPTAFYLCASIPDIRRSTLHFGNGTRLTVT.

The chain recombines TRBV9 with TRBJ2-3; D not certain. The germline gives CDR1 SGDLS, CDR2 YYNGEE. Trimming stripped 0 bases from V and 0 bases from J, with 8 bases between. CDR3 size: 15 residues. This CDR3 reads CASSVGIASTDTQYF. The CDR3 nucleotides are TGTGCCAGCAGCGTAGGAATTGCTAGCACAGATACGCAGTATTTT.

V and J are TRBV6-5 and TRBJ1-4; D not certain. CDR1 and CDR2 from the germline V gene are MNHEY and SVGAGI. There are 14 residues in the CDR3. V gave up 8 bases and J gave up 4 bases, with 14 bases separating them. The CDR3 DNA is TGTGCCAGCGTTCGGGGAGCGGTTAATGAAAAACTGTTTTTT. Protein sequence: CASVRGAVNEKLFF.

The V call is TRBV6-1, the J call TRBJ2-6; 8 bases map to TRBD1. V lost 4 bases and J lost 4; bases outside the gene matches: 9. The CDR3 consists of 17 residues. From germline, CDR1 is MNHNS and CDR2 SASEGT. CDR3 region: CASSAHQGAAGANVLTF. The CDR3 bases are TGTGCCAGCAGTGCCCATCAGGGGGCGGCGGGGGCCAACGTCCTGACTTTC.

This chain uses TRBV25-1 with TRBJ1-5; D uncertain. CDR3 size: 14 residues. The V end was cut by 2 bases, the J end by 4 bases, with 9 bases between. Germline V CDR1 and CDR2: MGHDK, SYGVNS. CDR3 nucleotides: TGTGCCAGCAGTGAAGGAGGAGCGAATCAGCCCCAGCATTTT. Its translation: CASSEGGANQPQHF.

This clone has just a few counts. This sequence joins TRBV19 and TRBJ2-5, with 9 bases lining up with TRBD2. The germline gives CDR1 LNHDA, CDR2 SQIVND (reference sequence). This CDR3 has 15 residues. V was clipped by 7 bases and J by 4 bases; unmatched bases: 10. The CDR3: CASKDGGRARETQYF. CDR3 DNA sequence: TGTGCCAGTAAAGACGGCGGGAGGGCCCGAGAGACCCAGTACTTC.

CDR3 DNA: TGTGCCAGCAGCTCCGGGACATCTCATGGCTACACCTTC. It specifies CASSSGTSHGYTF. V usage is TRBV7-9 and J usage is TRBJ1-2; possible D gene TRBD1, 6 bases. Germline CDR1 and CDR2: SEHNR and FQNEAQ (reference sequence). The germline V and J ends were trimmed by 4 bases and 6 bases, with 12 bases remaining between them. CDR3 length: 13 amino acids.

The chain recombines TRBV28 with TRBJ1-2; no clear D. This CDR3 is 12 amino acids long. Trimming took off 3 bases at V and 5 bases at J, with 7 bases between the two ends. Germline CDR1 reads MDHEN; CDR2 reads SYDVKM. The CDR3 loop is CASSFKAYGYTF. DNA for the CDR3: TGTGCCAGCAGTTTCAAAGCTTATGGCTACACCTTC.

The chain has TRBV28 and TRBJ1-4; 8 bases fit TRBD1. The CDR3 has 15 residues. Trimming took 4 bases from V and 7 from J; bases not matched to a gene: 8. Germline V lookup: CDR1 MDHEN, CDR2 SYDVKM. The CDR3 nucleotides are TGTGCCAGCAGTTCCGGACAGGGAGGGTTTGAAAAACTGTTTTTT. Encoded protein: CASSSGQGGFEKLFF.

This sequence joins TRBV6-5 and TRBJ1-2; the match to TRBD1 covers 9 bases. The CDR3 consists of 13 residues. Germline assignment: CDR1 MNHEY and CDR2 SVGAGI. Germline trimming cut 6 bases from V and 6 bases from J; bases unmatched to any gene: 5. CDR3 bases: TGTGCCAGCAGATACGGGACAGGGCATGGCTACACCTTC. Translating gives CASRYGTGHGYTF.

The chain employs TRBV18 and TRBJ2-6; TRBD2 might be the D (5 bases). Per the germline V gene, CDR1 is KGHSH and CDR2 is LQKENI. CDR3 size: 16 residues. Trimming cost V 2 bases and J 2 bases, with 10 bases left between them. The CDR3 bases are TGTGCCAGCTCACCAATTCGGGGAGCTGGGGCCAACGTCCTGACTTTC. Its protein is CASSPIRGAGANVLTF.

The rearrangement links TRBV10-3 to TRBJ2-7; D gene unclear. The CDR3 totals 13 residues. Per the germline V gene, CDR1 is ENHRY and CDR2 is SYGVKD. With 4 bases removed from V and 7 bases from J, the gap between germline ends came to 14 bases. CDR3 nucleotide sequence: TGTGCCATCAGTGCGGGTGGTCCCGGTGAGCAGTACGTC. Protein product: CAISAGGPGEQYV.

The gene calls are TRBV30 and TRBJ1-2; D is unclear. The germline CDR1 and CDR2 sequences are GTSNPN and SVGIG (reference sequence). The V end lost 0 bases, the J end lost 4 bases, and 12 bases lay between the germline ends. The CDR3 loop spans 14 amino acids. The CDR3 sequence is CAWSVLAGSYGYTF. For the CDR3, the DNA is TGTGCCTGGAGTGTACTAGCCGGCAGCTATGGCTACACCTTC.

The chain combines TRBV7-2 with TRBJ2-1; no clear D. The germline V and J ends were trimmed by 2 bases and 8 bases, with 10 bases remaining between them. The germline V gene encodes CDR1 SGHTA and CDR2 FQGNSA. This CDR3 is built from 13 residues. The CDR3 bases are TGTGCCAGCAGCTTACAAGATCTCTATGAGCAGTTCTTC. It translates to CASSLQDLYEQFF.

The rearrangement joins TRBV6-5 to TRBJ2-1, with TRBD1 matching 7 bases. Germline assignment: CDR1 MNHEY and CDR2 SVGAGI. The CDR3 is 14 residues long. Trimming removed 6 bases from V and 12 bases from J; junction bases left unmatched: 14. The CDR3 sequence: CASRSQGQLGGQFF. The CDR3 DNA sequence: TGTGCCAGCAGGTCCCAGGGACAGCTAGGTGGGCAGTTCTTC.

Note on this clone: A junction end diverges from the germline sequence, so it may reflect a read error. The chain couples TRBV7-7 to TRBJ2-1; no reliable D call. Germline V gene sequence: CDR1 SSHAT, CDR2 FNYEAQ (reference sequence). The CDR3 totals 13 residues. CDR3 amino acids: CASSFSNIGEQFF. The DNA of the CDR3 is TGTGCTAGCAGCTTCTCCAATATCGGTGAGCAGTTCTTC.

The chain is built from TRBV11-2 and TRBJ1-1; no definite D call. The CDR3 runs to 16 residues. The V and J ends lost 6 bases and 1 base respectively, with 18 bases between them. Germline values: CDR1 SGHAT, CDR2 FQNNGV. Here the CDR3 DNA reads TGTGCCAGCAGTATTGACCGTGGTCCCAAGAACACTGAAGCTTTCTTT. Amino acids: CASSIDRGPKNTEAFF.

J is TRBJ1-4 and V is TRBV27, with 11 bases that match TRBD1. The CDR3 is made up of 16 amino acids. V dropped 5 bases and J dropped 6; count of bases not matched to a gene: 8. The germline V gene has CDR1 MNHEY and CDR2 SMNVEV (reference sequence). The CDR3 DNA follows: TGTGCCAGCAGTCGACACCCGGGACAGGGGGATGAAAAACTGTTTTTT. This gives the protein CASSRHPGQGDEKLFF.